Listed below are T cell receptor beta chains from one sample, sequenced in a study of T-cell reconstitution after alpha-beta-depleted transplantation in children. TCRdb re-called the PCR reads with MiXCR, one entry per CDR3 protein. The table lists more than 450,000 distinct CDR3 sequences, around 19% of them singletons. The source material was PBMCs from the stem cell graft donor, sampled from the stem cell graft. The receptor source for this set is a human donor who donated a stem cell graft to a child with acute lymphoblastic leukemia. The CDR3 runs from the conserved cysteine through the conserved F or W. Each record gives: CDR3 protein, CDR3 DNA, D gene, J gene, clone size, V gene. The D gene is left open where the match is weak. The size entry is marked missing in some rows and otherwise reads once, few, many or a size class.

CASSLRLAGRRIYEQYF TGTGCCAGCAGTCTGCGGTTAGCGGGAAGGAGGATCTACGAGCAGTACTTC TRBD2 TRBJ2-7 NA TRBV12-3/TRBV12-4
CASGQVSTDTQYF TGCGCCAGCGGACAGGTTAGCACAGATACGCAGTATTTT TRBD1 TRBJ2-3 few TRBV4-1
CASSQDPGQGYTEAFF TGCGCCAGCAGCCAAGATCCCGGACAGGGTTACACTGAAGCTTTCTTT TRBD1 TRBJ1-1 NA TRBV4-1
CSAGLAGAAYEQYF TGCAGTGCGGGACTAGCGGGCGCGGCCTACGAGCAGTACTTC TRBD2 TRBJ2-7 NA TRBV20-1
CASSPPGAEAFF TGTGCCAGCAGCCCTCCCGGGGCTGAAGCTTTCTTT NA TRBJ1-1 NA TRBV3-1
CSAILLGTSGRPSSYNEQFF TGCAGTGCTATCCTTTTAGGGACTAGCGGGCGCCCTAGCTCCTACAATGAGCAGTTCTTC TRBD2 TRBJ2-1 NA TRBV20-1
CASSFPPAGSVTDTQYF TGTGCCAGCAGTTTCCCACCTGCAGGGTCGGTCACAGATACGCAGTATTTT NA TRBJ2-3 few TRBV12-3/TRBV12-4
CASSPRRQGGETQYF TGTGCCAGCAGCCCGCGTCGACAGGGAGGCGAGACCCAGTACTTC NA TRBJ2-5 NA TRBV3-1
CASSHVGTGENTGELFF TGCGCCAGCAGCCATGTGGGGACAGGGGAGAACACCGGGGAGCTGTTTTTT TRBD1 TRBJ2-2 NA TRBV4-1
CSVGQGFYEQYF TGCAGCGTGGGACAGGGTTTCTACGAGCAGTACTTC TRBD1 TRBJ2-7 few TRBV29-1
CASNSRDRGLSEQFF TGTGCCAGCAACTCCCGGGACAGGGGGCTTAGTGAGCAGTTCTTC TRBD1 TRBJ2-1 NA TRBV27
CASRADGAQYF TGTGCCAGCAGGGCGGATGGGGCCCAGTACTTC NA TRBJ2-5 NA TRBV7-9
CSAPSGGGNEQFF TGCAGTGCACCTAGCGGAGGGGGGAATGAGCAGTTCTTC NA TRBJ2-1 few TRBV20-1
CASSIDIPSGNEQFF TGTGCCAGTAGTATAGATATTCCCTCGGGCAATGAGCAGTTCTTC NA TRBJ2-1 NA TRBV19
CASSYRNRYEQYF TGCGCCAGCAGTTACAGGAATCGATACGAGCAGTACTTC NA TRBJ2-7 NA TRBV4-1
CSAEGLAGGYEQYF TGCAGTGCGGAAGGACTAGCGGGAGGGTACGAGCAGTACTTC TRBD2 TRBJ2-7 few TRBV20-1
CASSPGTGGRNTIYF TGTGCCAGCAGTCCCGGGACAGGGGGACGAAACACCATATATTTT TRBD1 TRBJ1-3 NA TRBV9
CAISSLAGGPNEQFF TGTGCCATCAGCTCACTAGCGGGAGGGCCGAATGAGCAGTTCTTC TRBD2 TRBJ2-1 NA TRBV10-3
CASSQGPAQFF TGTGCCAGCAGCCAAGGACCCGCCCAGTTCTTC NA TRBJ2-1 few TRBV14
CSVLGDTTDTQYF TGCAGCGTCCTGGGGGACACCACAGATACGCAGTATTTT NA TRBJ2-3 many TRBV29-1
CASSPDVAGEYTEAFF TGTGCCAGCTCACCAGATGTGGCAGGGGAATACACTGAAGCTTTCTTT NA TRBJ1-1 NA TRBV18
CASSSTLEEDYNEQFF TGTGCCAGCAGCTCGACCCTGGAGGAGGACTACAATGAGCAGTTCTTC NA TRBJ2-1 NA TRBV7-9
CASSPLRQEETQYF TGTGCCAGCAGCCCACTAAGACAGGAAGAGACCCAGTACTTC NA TRBJ2-5 few TRBV13
CASSYRDRDSPLHF TGTGCCAGCAGTTATCGGGACAGGGATTCACCCCTCCACTTT TRBD1 TRBJ1-6 few TRBV6-5
CSARDLPRWTGAALMNTEAFF TGCAGTGCTAGAGATCTGCCTAGATGGACAGGGGCGGCCCTTATGAACACTGAAGCTTTCTTT TRBD1 TRBJ1-1 few TRBV20-1
CAWSVLTEAFF TGTGCCTGGAGTGTACTGACTGAAGCTTTCTTT NA TRBJ1-1 few TRBV30
CASSRSGTGGLSQPQHF TGTGCCAGCAGTCGGTCCGGGACAGGGGGGTTGAGTCAGCCCCAGCATTTT TRBD1 TRBJ1-5 NA TRBV12-3/TRBV12-4
CASRHLFKREGSYNEQFF TGCGCCAGCCGCCACCTCTTCAAAAGGGAGGGCTCCTACAATGAGCAGTTCTTC TRBD2 TRBJ2-1 few TRBV4-1
CASSPGGETNEQFF TGCGCCAGCAGCCCGGGAGGGGAGACCAATGAGCAGTTCTTC TRBD2 TRBJ2-1 few TRBV5-1